These 25 T cell receptor beta chains came from one sample sequenced in a study of blood T cell repertoires in COVID-19. Some clones are missing from TCRdb's copy, which holds only in-frame ones; the method was immunoSEQ multiplex PCR. This sample carries 35,000 to 45,000 clones, 92% of them seen once, and the ten largest clones take 8% to 9.5%. The specimen sequenced was peripheral blood. The receptors shown here come from a man over 45 with active COVID-19.

The chain has TRBV28 and TRBJ2-1; maybe TRBD2 (5 bases). CDR3 length: 15 amino acids. Germline V gene data show CDR1 as MDHEN and CDR2 as SYDVKM. Trimming cost V 5 bases and J 6 bases, with 17 bases left between them. This CDR3 reads CASSAGSGRTNEQFF. DNA for the CDR3: TGTGCCAGCAGTGCCGGAAGCGGACGCACCAATGAGCAGTTCTTC.

The chain uses TRBV19 and TRBJ2-5, with 7 bases identical to TRBD1. The CDR3 loop spans 14 amino acids. Trimming cost V 6 bases and J 3 bases; bases outside gene matches: 7. From germline, CDR1 is LNHDA and CDR2 SQIVND (reference sequence). CDR3 nucleotide sequence: TGTGCCAGTAGCTCCGACAGGGTAGAAGAGACCCAGTACTTC. The encoded protein is CASSSDRVEETQYF.

The table lists this clone with a few counts. The chain uses TRBV6-4 and TRBJ2-7; TRBD1 agrees at 12 bases. With 7 bases clipped from V and 0 bases from J, the junction kept 4 bases outside the gene matches. The CDR3 length is 15 residues. Germline CDR1 and CDR2: MRHNA and SNTAGT. CDR3 loop: CASTGTGGNSYEQYF. The CDR3, as DNA: TGTGCCAGCACCGGGACAGGGGGCAACTCCTACGAGCAGTACTTC.

The V and J genes are TRBV11-2 and TRBJ2-2; no firm D call. This CDR3 comprises 14 residues. V shed 1 base and J shed 4 bases, with 7 bases lying between them. Germline assignment: CDR1 SGHAT and CDR2 FQNNGV. CDR3 region: CASSLGASTGELFF. As DNA, the CDR3 is TGTGCCAGCAGCTTAGGGGCCAGCACCGGGGAGCTGTTTTTT.

The chain employs TRBV9 and TRBJ1-6; 8 bases are shared with TRBD1. The V gene's germline CDR1 is SGDLS and CDR2 YYNGEE. V trimming: 0 bases; J trimming: 8 bases; junction bases outside the gene matches: 4. The CDR3 is 15 residues long. The CDR3 protein is CASSVGDRLDSPLHF. The CDR3 DNA reads TGTGCCAGCAGCGTAGGGGACAGGTTGGATTCACCCCTCCACTTT.

The chain employs TRBV24-1 and TRBJ2-1; D is undetermined. The CDR3 extends over 12 amino acids. Looked up from germline, CDR1 is KGHDR and CDR2 is SFDVKD. Trimming left V 3 bases short and J 10 bases short, with 9 bases between. The CDR3 protein is CATSDESREQFF. In DNA form, the CDR3 reads TGTGCCACCAGTGATGAGAGTCGGGAGCAGTTCTTC.

This chain joins TRBV27 and TRBJ2-7, with D perhaps matching TRBD1 (6 bases). This CDR3 contains 16 residues. The germline V and J ends were trimmed by 8 bases and 3 bases, with 23 bases remaining between them. The germline V gene encodes CDR1 MNHEY and CDR2 SMNVEV (reference sequence). As DNA, the CDR3 is TGTGCCAGCTCCTCCAGGGCGACAGGCCCTAGCTACGAGCAGTACTTC. Translated: CASSSRATGPSYEQYF.

This chain connects TRBV27 to TRBJ1-2; D is perhaps TRBD1 (6 bases). The germline gives CDR1 MNHEY, CDR2 SMNVEV (reference sequence). Trimming shortened V by 5 bases and J by 2 bases, and 12 bases separated the two germline ends. CDR3 length: 14 residues. CDR3 DNA sequence: TGTGCCAGCAGTACCTTTACAGGGAACTATGGCTACACCTTC. Encoded protein: CASSTFTGNYGYTF.

This chain links TRBV16 with TRBJ2-7; 7 bases align to TRBD1. Unmatched junction bases numbered 6, after V lost 4 bases and J lost 3 bases. There are 14 residues in the CDR3. Germline V CDR1 and CDR2: KGHSY, FQNENV. CDR3 DNA sequence: TGTGCCAGCAGCCTACCGGGACAGTACTACGAGCAGTACTTC. Its translation: CASSLPGQYYEQYF. Full variable domain (remainder filled in from reference TRBV16 and TRBJ2-7): GEEVAQTPKHLVRGEGQKAKLYCAPIKGHSYVFWYQQVLKNEFKFLISFQNENVFDETGMPKERFSAKCLPNSPCSLEIQATKLEDSAVYFCASSLPGQYYEQYFGPGTRLTVT.

This chain uses TRBV18 with TRBJ2-2; 7 positions match TRBD2. This CDR3 contains 16 residues. With V trimmed by 2 bases and J by 7 bases, 10 bases remained unmatched. Germline V gives CDR1 KGHSH, CDR2 LQKENI. In DNA, the CDR3 is TGTGCCAGCTCACCAAAGGGCGGGAGTGCGATCGGGGAGCTGTTTTTT. Protein sequence: CASSPKGGSAIGELFF.

V is TRBV5-1 and J is TRBJ2-7; 10 nucleotides agree with TRBD1. CDR3 size: 15 residues. The V and J ends lost 2 bases and 4 bases, in that order; junction bases with no gene match: 6. Germline CDR1 SGHRS, CDR2 YFSETQ. This CDR3 reads CASSFTGTGVYEQYF. Written as DNA, the CDR3 is TGCGCCAGCAGCTTCACCGGGACAGGGGTTTACGAGCAGTACTTC.

DNA for the CDR3: TGTGCCAGCAGGCAAGAGCGGGATTTGGGAGAGACCCAGTACTTC. Amino acids: CASRQERDLGETQYF. This chain links TRBV6-5 with TRBJ2-5; 7 nucleotides match TRBD2. CDR3 length equals 15 residues. J lost 4 bases, V lost 6 bases, and 11 bases had no gene match. Germline CDR1 is MNHEY and CDR2 is SVGAGI.

The V and J genes are TRBV25-1 and TRBJ1-4; tentatively, D is TRBD1 (5 bases). The V gene's germline CDR1 is MGHDK and CDR2 SYGVNS. The CDR3 is made up of 15 amino acids. The V gene lost 5 bases and the J gene lost 8 bases, with 18 bases spanning the gap. The CDR3 sequence is CASSNRLGGKEKLFF. For the CDR3, the DNA is TGTGCCAGCAGTAACCGCCTGGGGGGGAAGGAAAAACTGTTTTTT. Based on the CDR3 plus reference TRBV25-1 and TRBJ1-4, the full variable domain is EADIYQTPRYLVIGTGKKITLECSQTMGHDKMYWYQQDPGMELHLIHYSYGVNSTEKGDLSSESTVSRIRTEHFPLTLESARPSHTSQYLCASSNRLGGKEKLFFGSGTQLSVL.

The chain is built from TRBV28 and TRBJ1-1; D is uncertain. The CDR3 contains 14 residues. CDR1 and CDR2 from the germline V gene are MDHEN and SYDVKM. Trimming removed 3 bases from V and 2 bases from J, with 10 bases in between. CDR3 coding DNA: TGTGCCAGCAGTTTTCACGGGGATAACACTGAAGCTTTCTTT. The encoded protein is CASSFHGDNTEAFF. Variable domain in full (rest from reference TRBV28 and TRBJ1-1): DVKVTQSSRYLVKRTGEKVFLECVQDMDHENMFWYRQDPGLGLRLIYFSYDVKMKEKGDIPEGYSVSREKKERFSLILESASTNQTSMYLCASSFHGDNTEAFFGQGTRLTVV.

V gene TRBV27 combines with J gene TRBJ2-5, with 10 bases matching TRBD1. The junction had 9 bases not matched to a gene; V was cut back by 4 bases and J by 4 bases. CDR3 length equals 16 residues. Germline assignment: CDR1 MNHEY and CDR2 SMNVEV (reference sequence). CDR3 bases: TGTGCCAGCAGTTCCTTCGGACAGGGGGTAGGAGAGACCCAGTACTTC. This sequence encodes CASSSFGQGVGETQYF.

The CDR3 nucleotides read TGTGCCAGCGGGGGGGGCTGGAACACCGGGGAGCTGTTTTTT. It specifies CASGGGWNTGELFF. V usage is TRBV6-6 and J usage is TRBJ2-2; the D gene is possibly TRBD2 (7 bases). V was shortened by 8 bases and J by 1 base, with 11 bases between the two germline ends. Germline CDR1 is MNHNY and CDR2 is SVGAGI (reference sequence). There are 14 residues in the CDR3.

The V gene is TRBV5-1, the J gene TRBJ1-1, with TRBD1 as a possible D gene (6 bases). V lost 0 bases, J lost 1 base, and 10 bases lay in between. Germline V lookup: CDR1 SGHRS, CDR2 YFSETQ. This CDR3 region has 15 residues. The CDR3 protein is CASSLAPDRNTEAFF. CDR3 bases: TGCGCCAGCAGCTTGGCCCCGGACAGGAACACTGAAGCTTTCTTT. Together with reference TRBV5-1 and TRBJ1-1, the CDR3 gives the full variable domain: KAGVTQTPRYLIKTRGQQVTLSCSPISGHRSVSWYQQTPGQGLQFLFEYFSETQRNKGNFPGRFSGRQFSNSRSEMNVSTLELGDSALYLCASSLAPDRNTEAFFGQGTRLTVV.

The V call is TRBV28, the J call TRBJ1-4, with TRBD1 matching 7 bases. CDR3 length: 14 amino acids. The junction had 4 bases not matched to a gene; V was cut back by 2 bases and J by 7 bases. Germline loops: CDR1 MDHEN, CDR2 SYDVKM. The CDR3 region is CASSLVTGSEKLFF. DNA of the CDR3: TGTGCCAGCAGTTTAGTGACAGGGAGTGAAAAACTGTTTTTT.

This rearrangement joins TRBV6-5 to TRBJ1-2; no reliable D call. This CDR3 is built from 11 residues. The germline CDR1 and CDR2 sequences are MNHEY and SVGAGI. V dropped 4 bases and J dropped 9 bases, with 9 bases sitting between them. In nucleotides, the CDR3 is TGTGCCAGCAGTTCCGGGAATCGCTACACCTTC. Residues: CASSSGNRYTF.

The genes are TRBV27 and TRBJ1-1; 7 bases are shared with TRBD1. The CDR3 spans 15 residues. Trimming at V came to 2 bases and at J to 1 base, leaving 4 bases not matched to a gene. Per the germline V gene, CDR1 is MNHEY and CDR2 is SMNVEV (reference sequence). The CDR3 nucleotides are TGTGCCAGCAGTTTACACAGGGGTCCGAACACTGAAGCTTTCTTT. Residues: CASSLHRGPNTEAFF.

The chain carries TRBV28 and TRBJ2-1, with 9 bases identical to TRBD1. The germline CDR1 and CDR2 sequences are MDHEN and SYDVKM. This CDR3 spans 16 amino acids. Trimming removed 3 bases from V and 8 bases from J; junction bases left unmatched: 11. CDR3 sequence reads: CASSFSSGTGTDEQFF. The CDR3 DNA reads TGTGCCAGCAGTTTTAGCTCCGGGACAGGGACGGATGAGCAGTTCTTC. Full variable domain (missing parts from reference TRBV28 and TRBJ2-1): DVKVTQSSRYLVKRTGEKVFLECVQDMDHENMFWYRQDPGLGLRLIYFSYDVKMKEKGDIPEGYSVSREKKERFSLILESASTNQTSMYLCASSFSSGTGTDEQFFGPGTRLTVL.

The chain uses TRBV6-6 and TRBJ2-1, with a tentative D call TRBD2 (5 bases). The V end was cut by 6 bases, the J end by 7 bases, with 16 bases between. The CDR3 sequence is 14 residues long. Looked up from germline, CDR1 is MNHNY and CDR2 is SVGAGI (reference sequence). CDR3 region: CASRPDWEWNEQFF. Written as DNA, the CDR3 is TGTGCCAGCAGACCTGACTGGGAGTGGAATGAGCAGTTCTTC.

The chain carries TRBV7-3 and TRBJ2-1; 7 nucleotides align to TRBD2. With V trimmed by 1 base and J by 1 base, 1 base remained unmatched. The CDR3 loop spans 15 amino acids. Germline CDR1 and CDR2: SGHTA and FQGTGA. CDR3 nucleotides: TGTGCCAGCAGCTTAAGACTAGCTTCCTACAATGAGCAGTTCTTC. Its protein product is CASSLRLASYNEQFF.

The chain combines TRBV5-1 with TRBJ1-1, with a possible D match to TRBD1 (5 bases). Trimming removed 1 base from V and 6 bases from J, with 19 bases in between. In germline, CDR1 is SGHRS, CDR2 YFSETQ. The CDR3 consists of 16 residues. The CDR3 sequence: CASSLTFSGEAAEAFF. Here the CDR3 DNA reads TGCGCCAGCAGCTTGACTTTTTCGGGGGAGGCCGCTGAAGCTTTCTTT.

The rearrangement joins TRBV2 to TRBJ2-5; 11 bases fit TRBD2. With 4 bases clipped from V and 5 bases from J, the junction kept 9 bases outside the gene matches. This CDR3 comprises 16 residues. Germline V gene lookup returns CDR1 SNHLY and CDR2 FYNNEI. The CDR3 DNA reads TGTGCCAGCAGTGGTACTAGCGGGAGTACTGGGGAGACCCAGTACTTC. This translates into CASSGTSGSTGETQYF. The full variable domain, its missing parts supplied by reference TRBV2 and TRBJ2-5, is EPEVTQTPSHQVTQMGQEVILRCVPISNHLYFYWYRQILGQKVEFLVSFYNNEISEKSEIFDDQFSVERPDGSNFTLKIRSTKLEDSAMYFCASSGTSGSTGETQYFGPGTRLLVL.